A single sample gave rise to the 2 T cell receptor beta chains below, sequenced in a study of beta chain features in type 1 diabetes. Since all of the isolated RNA was reverse transcribed, expressed TCRB transcripts were what got sequenced. Sequenced by immunoSEQ multiplex PCR; TCRdb stores in-frame clones only, minus some. The repertoire consists of 140,000 to 150,000 clones, with less than 11% occurring once and the leading ten covering approximately 1.3%. What was sequenced was naive CD4+ T cells from blood. The receptor set was obtained from a man aged 18 to 30 in good health.

The table lists this clone with a few counts. V and J are TRBV19 and TRBJ2-3, with D possibly TRBD2 on 6 matching bases. CDR1 and CDR2 (germline): LNHDA, SQIVND (reference sequence). This CDR3 region has 15 residues. V lost 3 bases, J lost 8 bases, and 18 bases lay in between. In nucleotides, the CDR3 is TGTGCCAGTAGTATTTCCGCGGGGAGCTCGGGTACGCAGTATTTT. Protein: CASSISAGSSGTQYF.

V gene TRBV6-4 combines with J gene TRBJ2-1, with a tentative D call TRBD2 (5 bases). CDR3 size: 14 residues. From germline, CDR1 is MRHNA and CDR2 SNTAGT. V lost 6 bases, J lost 6 bases, and 15 bases lay in between. Here the CDR3 reads CASSPETGINEQFF. The CDR3 DNA reads as TGTGCCAGCAGCCCGGAGACGGGGATCAATGAGCAGTTCTTC.